The sample holds many counts of the clone carrying this T cell receptor (beta chain). Antigen: not known. The source of the sample is a study of T cells in Graves' hyperthyroidism and ophthalmopathy. Study-level results: The blood repertoire included most of the expanded thyroid clonotypes above 0.001. Using 13 V-J features, a model discriminated ophthalmopathy from stable hyperthyroidism.

From RNA transcripts, TCR beta CDR3 regions were amplified. The TCR CDR3 was amplified in a first-round RT-PCR using the HTBI primer set. A single record per CDR3 protein comes from TCRdb applying MiXCR to the multiplex PCR reads. Among around 690,000 distinct CDR3 sequences, 15% to 20% were seen once, and the ten largest hold around 16%. The germline V and J ends were trimmed by 0 bases and 5 bases, with 14 bases remaining between them. This CDR3 comprises 15 residues. The germline gives CDR1 SGHAT, CDR2 FQDESV (reference sequence). The sequencing sample was made of blood. J is TRBJ2-7 and V is TRBV11-1; tentative D call: TRBD1 (6 bases). This sequence originates from a man aged 50-60 years with Graves' hyperthyroidism. For the CDR3, the DNA is TGTGCCAGCAGCTTAGCCGGCAGGGGACGCCACGAGCAGTACTTC. Protein sequence: CASSLAGRGRHEQYF.